The text below deals with one T cell receptor (beta chain). Germline loops: CDR1 SEHNR, CDR2 FQNEAQ (reference sequence). The V gene end was trimmed by 5 bases and the J gene end by 6 bases; junction bases not matched to a gene: 4. This CDR3 contains 12 residues. This record comes from a study of control samples from healthy donors and cancer patients. Clones were sequenced by immunoSEQ multiplex PCR, and TCRdb holds only the in-frame ones, with some missing. The profile covers around 58,000 clones, with approximately 94% appearing a single time and less than 1.1% taken by the ten largest. This clonotype was obtained from a woman under 30 in good health. The chain carries TRBV7-9 and TRBJ2-7, with 7 bases identical to TRBD1. The sequencing sample was made of blood. In nucleotides, the CDR3 is TGTGCCAGCAGCCCAGCAGGGGGCGAGCAGTACTTC. Protein product: CASSPAGGEQYF.